This T cell receptor beta chain emerged from a study of OX40 agonist ivuxolimab in advanced cancers. Notes on the study in general: Some patients who did not respond also had low normalized T-cell clonal expansion.

Comments on this clone: Its antigen remains unidentified.

Using immunoSEQ multiplex PCR, the repertoire was profiled, and TCRdb retains in-frame clones only, with some absent. The table records under 85,000 clones, approximately 87% of them present only once. Germline loops: CDR1 WSHSY, CDR2 SAAADI. The ends were cut back, 4 bases at V and 6 bases at J, with 10 bases in the middle. The CDR3 has 13 amino acids. Sampling times: baseline, cycle 4 day 1, cycle 7 day 1. Sequenced material: CD4+ or CD8+ T cells sorted from blood, taken in a trial of the OX40 agonist ivuxolimab. The chain recombines TRBV10-2 with TRBJ1-5; no reliable D call. The sequence was collected from an adult with an advanced solid tumor such as melanoma, head and neck, liver or kidney cancer. Here the CDR3 DNA reads TGCGCCAGCAGTGGACTTGTCCCTCAGCCCCAGCATTTT. Encoded protein: CASSGLVPQPQHF.